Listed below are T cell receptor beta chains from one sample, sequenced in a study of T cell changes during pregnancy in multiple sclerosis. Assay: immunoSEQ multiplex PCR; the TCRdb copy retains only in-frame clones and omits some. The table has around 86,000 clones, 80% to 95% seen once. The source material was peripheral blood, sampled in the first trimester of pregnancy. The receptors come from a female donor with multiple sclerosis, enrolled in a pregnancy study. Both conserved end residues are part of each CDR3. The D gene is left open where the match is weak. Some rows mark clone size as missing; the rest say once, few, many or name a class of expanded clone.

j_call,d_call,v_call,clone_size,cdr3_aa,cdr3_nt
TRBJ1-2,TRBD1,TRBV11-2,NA,CASSSLDKDRGRGYTF,TGTGCCAGCAGCTCCCTAGATAAAGACAGGGGGCGAGGCTACACCTTC
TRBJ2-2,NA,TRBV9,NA,CASSVGGSHTGELFF,TGTGCCAGCAGCGTAGGGGGCAGTCACACCGGGGAGCTGTTTTTT
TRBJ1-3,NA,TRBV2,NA,CASSVSDSLSGNTIYF,TGTGCCAGCAGTGTATCGGACAGCCTCTCTGGAAACACCATATATTTT
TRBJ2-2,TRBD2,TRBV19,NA,CASRSGLAEGELFF,TGTGCCAGTAGATCCGGACTAGCCGAAGGGGAGCTGTTTTTT
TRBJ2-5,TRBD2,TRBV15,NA,CATSRNAAGGETQYF,TGTGCCACCAGCAGAAACGCAGCGGGGGGAGAGACCCAGTACTTC
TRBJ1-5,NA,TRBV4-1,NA,CASSQEEAVHNQPQHF,TGCGCCAGCAGCCAAGAAGAGGCAGTTCACAATCAGCCCCAGCATTTT
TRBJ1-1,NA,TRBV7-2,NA,CASSFSVGGNTEAFF,TGTGCCAGCAGCTTTAGTGTGGGGGGGAACACTGAAGCTTTCTTT
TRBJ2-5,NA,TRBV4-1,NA,CASSQGQGLSGKTQYF,TGCGCCAGCAGCCAAGGCCAAGGCCTTTCAGGGAAGACCCAGTACTTC
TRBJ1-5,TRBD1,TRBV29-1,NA,CSVADRSNQPQHF,TGCAGCGTCGCGGACAGGAGCAATCAGCCCCAGCATTTT
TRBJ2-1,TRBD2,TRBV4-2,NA,CASSRPGLAGVGYNEQFF,TGTGCCAGCAGCCGACCGGGACTAGCGGGAGTGGGGTACAATGAGCAGTTCTTC
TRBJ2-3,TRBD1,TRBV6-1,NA,CASSESRTGRTDTQYF,TGTGCCAGCAGCGAATCCAGGACAGGGAGGACAGATACGCAGTATTTT
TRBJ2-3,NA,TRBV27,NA,CASSSGAKGSTDTQYF,TGTGCCAGCAGTTCTGGGGCTAAGGGAAGCACAGATACGCAGTATTTT
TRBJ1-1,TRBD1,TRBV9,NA,CASNIGQGARGEAFF,TGTGCCAGTAATATCGGACAGGGGGCGAGGGGTGAAGCTTTCTTT
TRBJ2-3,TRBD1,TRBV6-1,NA,CASSGQTGAFSYSYTDTQYF,TGTGCCAGCAGTGGGCAGACAGGGGCCTTTTCGTATAGCTATACAGATACGCAGTATTTT
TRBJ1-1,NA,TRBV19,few,CASSGQGNTEAFF,TGTGCCAGTAGTGGCCAGGGGAACACTGAAGCTTTCTTT
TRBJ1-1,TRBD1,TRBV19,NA,CASTPSGQRTEAFF,TGTGCCAGTACTCCATCGGGACAGAGAACTGAAGCTTTCTTT
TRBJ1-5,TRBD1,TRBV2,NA,CATDRGRGQPQHF,TGTGCCACCGACAGGGGGAGAGGGCAGCCCCAGCATTTT